The entry that follows covers one TCR beta chain sequence. The target antigen is unknown. The junction does not match germline at one end; this may be a read error. The V gene's germline CDR1 is DFQATT and CDR2 SNEGSKA (reference sequence). The CDR3 loop spans 16 amino acids. Multiple V-beta primers and a C-beta primer amplified TCRB from RNA. MiXCR, applied by TCRdb to the multiplex PCR reads, yields one record per CDR3 protein. The sample lists 25,000 to 40,000 distinct CDR3 sequences, 50% to 75% occurring once. The sample is drawn from a study of tumor-infiltrating lymphocytes in glioblastoma multiforme. Overall study findings and caveats: Clone frequencies may be distorted by unequal TCR transcripts per cell. The T cells in this sample were not sorted into functional subsets.

The chain couples TRBV20-1 to TRBJ2-7, with D perhaps matching TRBD1 or TRBD2 (5 bases each). The receptor was derived from a male donor with glioblastoma. Source material: brain tumor tissue. DNA for the CDR3: TGCAGTGCTGGAGGTCAGGGTTCGGACGGCTCCTACGAGAAGTACTTC. It specifies CSAGGQGSDGSYEKYF.